These 27 T cell receptor beta chains originate from one sample sequenced in a study of T-cell reconstitution after alpha-beta-depleted transplantation in children. Preparation of the TCRbeta library involved a method that used unique molecular identifiers. TCRdb passed the PCR reads through MiXCR, listing each CDR3 protein once. The table has some 600,000 distinct CDR3 sequences, over 10% seen once. The specimen was PBMCs, mostly from graft donor cells, collected 360 days after TCRalphabeta/CD19-depleted stem cell transplant. All receptors derive from a male patient younger than 18 who had a stem cell transplant for acute myeloid leukemia, so the T cells may come from the graft donor.

This clonotype was detected many times. V gene TRBV12-3 or TRBV12-4 combines with J gene TRBJ2-1; TRBD2 matches at 10 bases. After removal of 5 bases from V and 3 bases from J, the junction contained 10 bases not matched to a gene. CDR3 length: 17 amino acids. CDR3 bases: TGTGCCAGCAGTAAGGGGAGACTAGCGGGCCTCTACAATGAGCAGTTCTTC. Translated, it gives CASSKGRLAGLYNEQFF.

In this sample, this clonotype turned up a few times. The chain is built from TRBV20-1 and TRBJ2-1; no clear D gene. Deletions cut 6 bases from V and 9 bases from J, with 18 bases between. The CDR3 is 13 amino acids. The germline gives CDR1 DFQATT, CDR2 SNEGSKA (reference sequence). Written as DNA, the CDR3 is TGCAGTGCGATCTGGAAGAGAGGCGGTGAGCAGTTCTTC. It is translated as CSAIWKRGGEQFF.

The rearrangement joins TRBV6-5 to TRBJ2-1; 7 positions agree with TRBD2. Per the germline V gene, CDR1 is MNHEY and CDR2 is SVGAGI. The trim removed 4 bases at V and 9 bases at J, leaving 9 bases unmatched. CDR3 length equals 14 residues. The CDR3 DNA follows: TGTGCCAGCAGTTTAACGCCGACTAGCACTGAGCAGTTCTTC. It is translated as CASSLTPTSTEQFF.

The chain employs TRBV6-5 and TRBJ1-1; TRBD1 is a possible D gene (5 bases). Germline V gene lookup returns CDR1 MNHEY and CDR2 SVGAGI. The CDR3 contains 14 residues. With 9 bases removed from V and 4 bases from J, the gap between germline ends came to 18 bases. The CDR3 reads CASQIGEVGTEAFF. DNA for the CDR3: TGTGCCAGTCAGATAGGGGAGGTGGGCACTGAAGCTTTCTTT.

This clonotype has more than one count but fewer than ten. V is TRBV7-2 and J is TRBJ2-1; D not certain. This CDR3 has 14 amino acids. The V end lost 3 bases, the J end lost 9 bases, and 15 bases lay between the germline ends. Germline CDR1 and CDR2: SGHTA and FQGNSA. CDR3 residues: CASSFLNALGEQFF. The DNA for the CDR3 is TGTGCCAGCAGCTTCCTTAACGCCTTGGGTGAGCAGTTCTTC. Filled out from reference TRBV7-2 and TRBJ2-1, the complete variable domain reads GAGVSQSPSNKVTEKGKDVELRCDPISGHTALYWYRQSLGQGLEFLIYFQGNSAPDKSGLPSDRFSAERTGGSVSTLTIQRTQQEDSAVYLCASSFLNALGEQFFGPGTRLTVL.

This clonotype was recorded at least ten times. The chain is built from TRBV20-1 and TRBJ2-3; D ambiguous. Trimming took off 2 bases at V and 3 bases at J, with 6 bases between the two ends. CDR3 length: 12 amino acids. CDR1 is DFQATT, CDR2 SNEGSKA, per germline (reference sequence). The CDR3 DNA follows: TGCAGTGCTAGAAGGGAAACAGATACGCAGTATTTT. Translation: CSARRETDTQYF.

This rearrangement joins TRBV28 to TRBJ2-5; 14 bases map to TRBD2. V lost 8 bases and J lost 5; bases outside the gene matches: 10. The germline V gene has CDR1 MDHEN and CDR2 SYDVKM. This CDR3 is 16 amino acids long. The CDR3 protein is CASLTSGRALSETQYF. Written as DNA, the CDR3 is TGTGCCAGCCTGACTAGCGGGAGGGCCTTGAGTGAGACCCAGTACTTC.

This clonotype was detected only a few times. The chain uses TRBV20-1 and TRBJ2-7, with TRBD2 matching 8 bases. The CDR3 spans 18 residues. Germline CDR1 DFQATT, CDR2 SNEGSKA (reference sequence). The V segment lost 0 bases and the J segment 4 bases; nucleotides outside the gene matches: 17. The chain's CDR3 is CSARDPWSRTSLVYEQYF. For the CDR3, the DNA is TGCAGTGCTAGAGATCCCTGGAGCCGGACTAGCCTTGTATACGAGCAGTACTTC.

The chain uses TRBV25-1 and TRBJ2-3, with 10 bases aligning to TRBD2. Germline-derived CDR1 and CDR2 are MGHDK and SYGVNS. The V segment lost 2 bases and the J segment 2 bases; nucleotides outside the gene matches: 19. CDR3 length: 21 amino acids. The CDR3 reads CASSEGGAGRGLAAYTDTQYF. The DNA for the CDR3 is TGTGCCAGCAGTGAAGGTGGGGCAGGGAGAGGACTAGCGGCCTACACAGATACGCAGTATTTT. Full variable domain (remainder filled in from reference TRBV25-1 and TRBJ2-3): EADIYQTPRYLVIGTGKKITLECSQTMGHDKMYWYQQDPGMELHLIHYSYGVNSTEKGDLSSESTVSRIRTEHFPLTLESARPSHTSQYLCASSEGGAGRGLAAYTDTQYFGPGTRLTVL.

The chain joins TRBV9 to TRBJ2-1; weak D call: TRBD1 (6 bases). Per the germline V gene, CDR1 is SGDLS and CDR2 is YYNGEE. The V gene lost 3 bases and the J gene lost 10 bases, with 20 bases spanning the gap. This CDR3 is built from 15 residues. As DNA, the CDR3 is TGTGCCAGCAGCGGTCGACAGGTCCCGGCAATAGAGCAGTTCTTC. Amino acid sequence: CASSGRQVPAIEQFF. The full variable domain, with the rest looked up from reference TRBV9 and TRBJ2-1, is DSGVTQTPKHLITATGQRVTLRCSPRSGDLSVYWYQQSLDQGLQFLIQYYNGEERAKGNILERFSAQQFPDLHSELNLSSLELGDSALYFCASSGRQVPAIEQFFGPGTRLTVL.

V is TRBV20-1 and J is TRBJ2-1, with D maybe TRBD2 (6 bases). The CDR3 is 15 amino acids. The ends were cut back, 3 bases at V and 0 bases at J, with 12 bases in the middle. Germline CDR1 and CDR2: DFQATT and SNEGSKA (reference sequence). The CDR3: CSARGAGLSYNEQFF. In DNA form, the CDR3 reads TGCAGTGCTAGGGGCGCGGGACTCTCCTACAATGAGCAGTTCTTC.

Remarks on this clonotype: Relative to the germline gene, one junction end is altered; a read error may explain this. V and J are TRBV10-3 and TRBJ2-7; 9 bases match TRBD2. The CDR3 has 16 amino acids. Per the germline V gene, CDR1 is ENHRY and CDR2 is SYGVKD. CDR3 bases: TGTGCCATCAGTGCCGGACTAGCGCGAACTCCTTACGATCAGTACTTC. Translated: CAISAGLARTPYDQYF.

This clonotype appeared many times. The rearrangement joins TRBV29-1 to TRBJ2-6; no clear D. The CDR3 sequence is 14 residues long. CDR1 and CDR2 (germline): SQVTM, ANQGSEA. V was cut by 0 bases and J by 2 bases, with 5 bases left in between. The DNA of the CDR3 is TGCAGCGTTGAAGATAGGGCTGGGGCCAACGTCCTGACTTTC. This codes for CSVEDRAGANVLTF.

This chain links TRBV28 with TRBJ2-5; TRBD2 matches at 8 bases. Germline loops: CDR1 MDHEN, CDR2 SYDVKM. CDR3 length: 14 amino acids. V was pared by 6 bases and J by 5 bases, with 8 bases of the junction left unmatched. CDR3 region: CASRGWTSRETQYF. The CDR3 coding sequence is TGTGCCAGCAGGGGATGGACTAGCCGTGAGACCCAGTACTTC.

This clonotype was counted at least ten times. The CDR3 region has the DNA TGTGCCAGCAGTGAACCACAGGGAGGCGAGACCCAGTACTTC. This codes for CASSEPQGGETQYF. The chain combines TRBV25-1 with TRBJ2-5, with D perhaps TRBD1 or TRBD2 (6 bases each). The V gene lost 2 bases and the J gene lost 5 bases, with 12 bases spanning the gap. From germline, CDR1 is MGHDK and CDR2 SYGVNS. The CDR3 has 14 amino acids.

Only a few counts were recorded for this clonotype. CDR3 DNA sequence: TGTGCCAGCAGTCCTGGCCCAGCCCTTGGGGAGACCCAGTACTTC. Translation gives CASSPGPALGETQYF. V usage is TRBV6-1 and J usage is TRBJ2-5; no clear D. Germline lookup yields CDR1 MNHNS and CDR2 SASEGT. V was trimmed by 5 bases and J by 5 bases, leaving 18 bases between them. There are 15 residues in the CDR3.

Only a few counts were recorded for this clonotype. The chain employs TRBV25-1 and TRBJ2-7, with 11 bases fitting TRBD2. The CDR3 totals 13 residues. Germline V gives CDR1 MGHDK, CDR2 SYGVNS. The V gene end was trimmed by 6 bases and the J gene end by 5 bases; junction bases not matched to a gene: 3. The CDR3 sequence is CASRLAGDHEQYF. CDR3 coding DNA: TGTGCCAGCAGACTAGCGGGAGATCACGAGCAGTACTTC.

This clonotype was seen more than once but under ten times. In DNA form, the CDR3 reads TGTGCCAGCAGTTATATCGGGACAGGGACCTACAATGAGCAGTTCTTC. Residues: CASSYIGTGTYNEQFF. J is TRBJ2-1 and V is TRBV28; 9 bases match TRBD1. Losses at the gene ends were 4 bases for V and 2 bases for J; bases not matched to a gene: 6. The CDR3 runs 16 residues. CDR1 is MDHEN and CDR2 is SYDVKM in the germline V gene.

V usage is TRBV19 and J usage is TRBJ1-2, with TRBD1 matching 7 bases. CDR3 size: 15 residues. J was trimmed by 2 bases and V by 4 bases; bases with no gene match: 7. Germline loops: CDR1 LNHDA, CDR2 SQIVND (reference sequence). The CDR3 spells CASSTQSTGNYGYTF. CDR3 DNA sequence: TGTGCCAGTAGTACCCAGTCGACAGGGAACTATGGCTACACCTTC. Full variable domain (rest looked up from reference TRBV19 and TRBJ1-2): DGGITQSPKYLFRKEGQNVTLSCEQNLNHDAMYWYRQDPGQGLRLIYYSQIVNDFQKGDIAEGYSVSREKKESFPLTVTSAQKNPTAFYLCASSTQSTGNYGYTFGSGTRLTVV.

This clonotype has just a few counts. The V gene is TRBV15, the J gene TRBJ1-1; D unresolved. Germline V gene data show CDR1 as LNHNV and CDR2 as YYDKDF (reference sequence). The V end lost 1 base, the J end lost 1 base, and 7 bases lay between the germline ends. This CDR3 spans 14 amino acids. The CDR3 DNA reads TGTGCCACCAGCAGAGTTTTATGGAACACTGAAGCTTTCTTT. Amino acids: CATSRVLWNTEAFF.

The genes are TRBV4-3 and TRBJ2-7; 11 bases map to TRBD2. V lost 4 bases and J lost 4; bases outside the gene matches: 3. The length of the CDR3 is 14 residues. Germline CDR1 is LGHNA and CDR2 is YSLEER. The CDR3 here is CASSPASGRYEQYF. The CDR3, as DNA: TGCGCCAGCAGCCCAGCTAGCGGGAGGTACGAGCAGTACTTC.

The rearrangement joins TRBV19 to TRBJ2-1, with TRBD1 as a possible D gene (6 bases). Deletions cut 5 bases from V and 6 bases from J, with 17 bases between. Germline values: CDR1 LNHDA, CDR2 SQIVND (reference sequence). The CDR3 runs to 15 residues. The CDR3 DNA reads TGTGCCAGTAGTTACCCTCTAACAGGGCTCAATGAGCAGTTCTTC. This gives the protein CASSYPLTGLNEQFF.

This chain joins TRBV3-1 and TRBJ2-2; 14 positions agree with TRBD2. This CDR3 has 17 residues. The germline V gene encodes CDR1 LGHDT and CDR2 YNNKEL (reference sequence). V was pared by 4 bases and J by 5 bases, with 6 bases of the junction left unmatched. The DNA for the CDR3 is TGTGCCAGCAGCCGCGGGACTAGCGGGAGAGATACCGGGGAGCTGTTTTTT. Translating it yields CASSRGTSGRDTGELFF.

The chain joins TRBV20-1 to TRBJ2-7, with D possibly matching TRBD2 (6 bases). The germline V and J ends were trimmed by 5 bases and 2 bases, with 13 bases remaining between them. Per germline, CDR1 DFQATT and CDR2 SNEGSKA (reference sequence). The length of the CDR3 is 13 residues. The CDR3 here is CSAPRESAYEQYF. DNA of the CDR3: TGCAGTGCTCCCCGGGAGTCAGCCTACGAGCAGTACTTC.

The table lists this clonotype with many counts. CDR3 loop: CASSADGTSAYNEQFF. The CDR3 DNA sequence: TGTGCCAGCAGCGCCGACGGGACTAGCGCTTACAATGAGCAGTTCTTC. The chain uses TRBV11-1 and TRBJ2-1; 10 nucleotides align to TRBD2. With 5 bases clipped from V and 4 bases from J, the junction kept 8 bases outside the gene matches. The germline CDR1 and CDR2 sequences are SGHAT and FQDESV (reference sequence). The CDR3 contains 16 residues.

The V gene is TRBV28, the J gene TRBJ2-3, with 8 bases that match TRBD2. The CDR3 totals 15 residues. V lost 5 bases, J lost 3 bases, and 7 bases stayed unmatched. CDR1 is MDHEN and CDR2 is SYDVKM in the germline V gene. CDR3 sequence (DNA): TGTGCCAGCAGTCTTAGCGGGACCCTTACAGATACGCAGTATTTT. Its translation is CASSLSGTLTDTQYF.

There are a few counts of this clonotype. The gene calls are TRBV20-1 and TRBJ2-5; 8 nucleotides line up with TRBD1. After removal of 3 bases from V and 5 bases from J, the junction contained 11 bases not matched to a gene. This CDR3 has 15 residues. From germline, CDR1 is DFQATT and CDR2 SNEGSKA (reference sequence). CDR3 DNA sequence: TGCAGTGCTAGCAGGGGGCCCGTACTGGGGGAGACCCAGTACTTC. It is translated as CSASRGPVLGETQYF.